The 21 T cell receptor beta chains in this list originate from one sample, sequenced in a study of vaccination and CD4 T cells after COVID-19. The Oncomine TCR Beta short-read assay sequenced DNA from cultured CD4+ T cells. MiXCR was run by TCRdb on the PCR reads, yielding one entry per CDR3 protein. The table includes fewer than 9,000 distinct CDR3 sequences, about 74% detected once. As for treatment: 10-day PBMC culture with coronavirus spike peptide pools or control peptides (ViraFEST assay). No cognate antigen is known for these TCRs. Source material: CD4+ T cells from blood, cultured in vitro. Source of these receptors: a human donor who had recovered from COVID-19.

This clonotype was found a few times. V gene TRBV24-1 combines with J gene TRBJ2-5; 15 positions agree with TRBD2. The length of the CDR3 is 22 residues. Per germline, CDR1 KGHDR and CDR2 SFDVKD. The V segment lost 4 bases and the J segment 4 bases; nucleotides outside the gene matches: 21. The CDR3 sequence is CATSDRKAPGTSGRLSRETQYF. As DNA, the CDR3 is TGTGCCACCAGTGACCGCAAGGCCCCCGGGACTAGCGGGAGGTTGTCAAGAGAGACCCAGTACTTC.

The chain couples TRBV6-5 to TRBJ2-5; D remains ambiguous. The CDR3 contains 14 residues. Germline loops: CDR1 MNHEY, CDR2 SVGAGI. V lost 0 bases and J lost 2, with 7 bases in between. DNA for the CDR3: TGTGCCAGCAGTTACTCAGGGCAGCAAGAGACCCAGTACTTC. Its protein product is CASSYSGQQETQYF.

By share, this clonotype counts as large. The V gene is TRBV6-2 or TRBV6-3, the J gene TRBJ1-1; 12 nucleotides match TRBD1. The V and J ends lost 6 bases and 1 base, in that order; junction bases with no gene match: 6. Germline CDR1 reads MNHEY; CDR2 reads SVGEGT. The CDR3 extends over 16 amino acids. The CDR3 DNA sequence: TGTGCCAGCAGGGCCGGGACAGGGGGCCCGAACACTGAAGCTTTCTTT. It yields the protein CASRAGTGGPNTEAFF.

V usage is TRBV19 and J usage is TRBJ1-5; D ambiguous. In germline, CDR1 is LNHDA, CDR2 SQIVND (reference sequence). This CDR3 spans 16 amino acids. Trimming left V 0 bases short and J 11 bases short, with 20 bases between. CDR3 sequence (DNA): TGTGCCAGTAGTATAGATGCTTTGGCGGCCCTCATTACCCAGCATTTT. Translating gives CASSIDALAALITQHF.

Here the CDR3 DNA reads TGTGCCAGCAGACCCCCCGGACTGACCTCCTACGAGCAGTACTTC. It translates to CASRPPGLTSYEQYF. The chain is built from TRBV5-5 and TRBJ2-7; perhaps TRBD2 as D (5 bases). CDR3 length equals 15 residues. Germline CDR1 and CDR2: SGHKS and YYEKEE (reference sequence). V was clipped by 5 bases and J by 0 bases, with 15 bases between them.

This clonotype was seen just once. The chain joins TRBV20-1 to TRBJ1-1; D unresolved. Looked up from germline, CDR1 is DFQATT and CDR2 is SNEGSKA (reference sequence). There are 10 residues in the CDR3. V was clipped by 6 bases and J by 7 bases, with 9 bases between them. The CDR3 nucleotides are TGCAGTGCCGCAGTAGGTGAAGCTTTCTTT. This encodes CSAAVGEAFF.

The chain is built from TRBV6-2 or TRBV6-3 and TRBJ1-5; no definite D call. The CDR3 totals 16 residues. CDR1 is MNHEY and CDR2 is SVGEGT in the germline V gene. V lost 6 bases to trimming and J lost 0 bases, with 15 bases between them. As DNA, the CDR3 is TGTGCCAGCAGCTCATTGTCTCCGCTTAGCAATCAGCCCCAGCATTTT. It specifies CASSSLSPLSNQPQHF.

The rearrangement joins TRBV2 to TRBJ2-1; 16 bases are shared with TRBD2. Trimming at V came to 6 bases and at J to 7 bases, leaving 3 bases not matched to a gene. Per germline, CDR1 SNHLY and CDR2 FYNNEI. The CDR3 is made up of 15 amino acids. Written as DNA, the CDR3 is TGTGCCAGCAGGGGACTAGCGGGAGGGCGGAATGAGCAGTTCTTC. Translating it yields CASRGLAGGRNEQFF.

V gene TRBV15 combines with J gene TRBJ2-2, with D tentatively TRBD1 (6 bases). Trimming removed 3 bases at V and 6 bases at J, with 11 bases between. Germline assignment: CDR1 LNHNV and CDR2 YYDKDF (reference sequence). The CDR3 is made up of 14 amino acids. The CDR3, as DNA: TGTGCCACCAGCAGGAACAGGGAAGCCGGGGAGCTGTTTTTT. This encodes CATSRNREAGELFF.

The V call is TRBV6-2 or TRBV6-3, the J call TRBJ1-5; D is unclear. The V and J ends lost 2 bases and 6 bases respectively, with 8 bases between them. Germline-derived CDR1 and CDR2 are MNHEY and SVGEGT. The CDR3 has 13 amino acids. CDR3 coding DNA: TGTGCCAGCAGTTACCCAGGCGGTCAGCCCCAGCATTTT. Translating gives CASSYPGGQPQHF.

The chain carries TRBV7-6 and TRBJ1-1, with D unresolved. The CDR3 extends over 15 amino acids. Germline V gene lookup returns CDR1 SGHVS and CDR2 FNYEAQ. Deletions cut 5 bases from V and 0 bases from J, with 13 bases between. The CDR3, as DNA: TGTGCCAGCAGCCACTACTTGGACCTGAACACTGAAGCTTTCTTT. Translation gives CASSHYLDLNTEAFF.

CDR3 in amino acids: CASSMGQGWPEAFF. CDR3 sequence (DNA): TGTGCCAGTAGTATGGGTCAGGGGTGGCCTGAAGCTTTCTTT. This rearrangement joins TRBV19 to TRBJ1-1; possible D gene TRBD1, 6 bases. This CDR3 is 14 amino acids long. The V gene lost 3 bases and the J gene lost 6 bases, with 14 bases spanning the gap. Germline V gives CDR1 LNHDA, CDR2 SQIVND (reference sequence).

This chain uses TRBV28 with TRBJ1-6; TRBD1 matches 9 bases. The CDR3 has 15 amino acids. With 3 bases clipped from V and 7 bases from J, the junction kept 4 bases outside the gene matches. CDR1 MDHEN and CDR2 SYDVKM come from the germline V gene. CDR3 sequence: CASSLGDRDNSPLHF. In nucleotides, the CDR3 is TGTGCCAGCAGTTTGGGGGACAGGGACAATTCACCCCTCCACTTT. Full variable domain (missing parts from reference TRBV28 and TRBJ1-6): DVKVTQSSRYLVKRTGEKVFLECVQDMDHENMFWYRQDPGLGLRLIYFSYDVKMKEKGDIPEGYSVSREKKERFSLILESASTNQTSMYLCASSLGDRDNSPLHFGNGTRLTVT.

This clonotype occurred a few times. The chain has TRBV20-1 and TRBJ1-2; D is unresolved. CDR3 length: 13 residues. CDR1 is DFQATT and CDR2 is SNEGSKA in the germline V gene (reference sequence). V was shortened by 6 bases and J by 0 bases, with 11 bases between the two germline ends. This CDR3 is CSAPEGTNYGYTF. Written as DNA, the CDR3 is TGCAGTGCCCCGGAGGGTACTAACTATGGCTACACCTTC.

This sequence joins TRBV6-2 or TRBV6-3 and TRBJ2-7, with TRBD2 as a possible D gene (5 bases). The CDR3 has 10 residues. In germline, CDR1 is MNHEY, CDR2 SVGEGT. V was clipped by 6 bases and J by 7 bases, with 7 bases between them. The chain's CDR3 is CASSRGEQYF. The CDR3 DNA follows: TGTGCCAGCAGCCGCGGGGAGCAGTACTTC.

Judged by abundance, this clonotype is medium-sized. The V and J genes are TRBV6-2 or TRBV6-3 and TRBJ1-2; D uncertain. The CDR3 totals 11 residues. The V gene lost 5 bases and the J gene lost 8 bases, with 9 bases spanning the gap. CDR1 is MNHEY and CDR2 is SVGEGT in the germline V gene. This CDR3 is CASSPPPGYTF. As DNA, the CDR3 is TGTGCCAGCAGTCCTCCCCCCGGCTACACCTTC.

J is TRBJ1-5 and V is TRBV19, with 8 bases identical to TRBD1. The J segment lost 5 bases and the V segment lost 5 bases, leaving 8 bases of the junction unmatched. Per germline, CDR1 LNHDA and CDR2 SQIVND (reference sequence). This CDR3 region has 15 residues. CDR3 coding DNA: TGTGCCAGTAGTCGGGGGACAGGAGGGTATCAGCCCCAGCATTTT. It translates to CASSRGTGGYQPQHF.

This clonotype was recorded once. The genes are TRBV7-2 and TRBJ2-7, with D unclear. V lost 1 base to trimming and J lost 1 base, with 8 bases between them. From germline, CDR1 is SGHTA and CDR2 FQGNSA. The CDR3 consists of 14 residues. In nucleotides, the CDR3 is TGTGCCAGCAGCTTAGACGCCAGATCCTACGAGCAGTACTTC. It codes for CASSLDARSYEQYF.

The CDR3 nucleotides are TGTGCCAGCAGCCCCGTTAGTCGAGGCGAGACCCAGTACTTC. Its protein is CASSPVSRGETQYF. The chain has TRBV28 and TRBJ2-5; D is unclear. V gave up 6 bases and J gave up 5 bases, with 16 bases separating them. Germline lookup yields CDR1 MDHEN and CDR2 SYDVKM. The CDR3 consists of 14 residues.

The J gene is TRBJ1-2, the V gene TRBV5-1; D possibly corresponds to TRBD1 (5 bases). Germline values: CDR1 SGHRS, CDR2 YFSETQ. The CDR3 has 14 amino acids. Trimming shortened V by 4 bases and J by 0 bases, and 10 bases separated the two germline ends. For the CDR3, the DNA is TGCGCCAGCAGCGCCGGGGGGGCTAACTATGGCTACACCTTC. Translating it yields CASSAGGANYGYTF.

This clonotype was detected once. The chain joins TRBV21-1 to TRBJ2-7. TRBV21-1 counts as a pseudogene. The CDR3 is 15 residues long. CDR3 loop: CASSKGLALTYEQYF. CDR3 sequence (DNA): TGTGCCAGCAGCAAAGGGCTAGCGCTTACCTACGAGCAGTACTTC.